The 27 T cell receptor beta chains below all came from one sample that was sequenced in a study of cytomegalovirus exposure and HLA in healthy donors listed by TCRdb under 2017. Library preparation was by the immunoSEQ multiplex PCR assay. The multiplex PCR relied on a mix of 60 forward primers for TCR Vbeta segments and 13 reverse primers for TCR Jbeta segments. Entries here come from immuneACCESS through TCRdb and include only in-frame sequences with V and J called. Some clones fail to appear in such tables; in the studies checked, an unresolved V gene covers under half of the shortfall, and the cause of the remainder is unknown. This sample has about 160,000 clones in its table, and 87% of those were observed once. Around 0.93% of the sample goes to the ten largest clones. The sample was PBMCs. All receptors derive from a woman aged 25-40 years in good health and CMV-seronegative.

This chain joins TRBV10-3 and TRBJ2-5; TRBD2 matches 9 bases. J was trimmed by 5 bases and V by 10 bases; bases with no gene match: 20. The CDR3 is 17 amino acids. The germline CDR1 and CDR2 sequences are ENHRY and SYGVKD. The CDR3 sequence: CATGGLAGHEDRETQYF. CDR3 nucleotide sequence: TGTGCCACAGGGGGGCTAGCGGGGCATGAGGACCGGGAGACCCAGTACTTC.

This clone was seen a single time. This chain uses TRBV7-2 with TRBJ2-1, with 8 bases matching TRBD1. In germline, CDR1 is SGHTA, CDR2 FQGNSA. V dropped 1 base and J dropped 3; count of bases not matched to a gene: 5. The CDR3 consists of 16 residues. CDR3: CASSLDGTGLYNEQFF. The CDR3 DNA follows: TGTGCCAGCAGCTTAGACGGGACAGGACTCTACAATGAGCAGTTCTTC. The full variable domain, with the rest looked up from reference TRBV7-2 and TRBJ2-1, is GAGVSQSPSNKVTEKGKDVELRCDPISGHTALYWYRQSLGQGLEFLIYFQGNSAPDKSGLPSDRFSAERTGGSVSTLTIQRTQQEDSAVYLCASSLDGTGLYNEQFFGPGTRLTVL.

The CDR3 nucleotides are TGTGCCAGCAGCCCAGAAGGGGAAAGGTCCTACGAGCAGTACTTC. This sequence encodes CASSPEGERSYEQYF. V and J are TRBV9 and TRBJ2-7; maybe TRBD1 (5 bases). The V end was cut by 4 bases, the J end by 1 base, with 15 bases between. This CDR3 contains 15 residues. Germline V gene lookup returns CDR1 SGDLS and CDR2 YYNGEE. Based on the CDR3 plus reference TRBV9 and TRBJ2-7, the full variable domain is DSGVTQTPKHLITATGQRVTLRCSPRSGDLSVYWYQQSLDQGLQFLIQYYNGEERAKGNILERFSAQQFPDLHSELNLSSLELGDSALYFCASSPEGERSYEQYFGPGTRLTVT.

This clone was seen a few times. The chain couples TRBV4-3 to TRBJ1-3; 9 bases are a match to TRBD1. Unmatched junction bases numbered 1, after V lost 0 bases and J lost 4 bases. The CDR3 runs 15 residues. Germline loops: CDR1 LGHNA, CDR2 YSLEER. The CDR3: CASSQEGQGGNTIYF. The CDR3, as DNA: TGCGCCAGCAGCCAAGAGGGACAGGGCGGAAACACCATATATTTT.

The V gene is TRBV19, the J gene TRBJ1-2, with D possibly being TRBD1 (6 bases). The CDR3 runs 16 residues. Trimming shortened V by 7 bases and J by 1 base, and 19 bases separated the two germline ends. Germline CDR1 reads LNHDA; CDR2 reads SQIVND (reference sequence). This CDR3 reads CASTDAKRGGNYGYTF. CDR3 DNA sequence: TGTGCCAGTACGGATGCCAAACGAGGGGGTAACTATGGCTACACCTTC.

Points on this clone: An end of the junction differs from the germline gene, which may be a read error. The chain recombines TRBV7-9 with TRBJ1-5, with D perhaps TRBD1 (5 bases). The CDR3 has 15 residues. CDR1 and CDR2 (germline): SEHNR, FQNEAQ (reference sequence). CDR3 region: CSSSYADTSNQPQHF. CDR3 sequence (DNA): TGTTCCAGCAGCTACGCGGACACCAGCAATCAGCCCCAGCATTTT.

The chain joins TRBV27 to TRBJ2-4; 8 bases agree with TRBD1. With V trimmed by 8 bases and J by 5 bases, 5 bases remained unmatched. The CDR3 contains 13 residues. Germline V gene lookup returns CDR1 MNHEY and CDR2 SMNVEV (reference sequence). CDR3 bases: TGTGCCAGCCCCGGGACAGGACAAAACATTCAGTACTTC. Translated, it gives CASPGTGQNIQYF.

This sequence joins TRBV4-1 and TRBJ2-5; TRBD1 agrees at 10 bases. The J call may be mistaken, given a closer DNA end match to TRBJ2-7. There are 15 residues in the CDR3. Germline assignment: CDR1 MGHRA and CDR2 YSYEKL. The CDR3 DNA reads TGCGCCAGCAGCCAAGACGGGACAGGGGTCTACGAGCAGTACTTC. It specifies CASSQDGTGVYEQYF.

This clone was seen just once. The V gene is TRBV10-3, the J gene TRBJ2-1, with 12 bases matching TRBD2. In germline, CDR1 is ENHRY, CDR2 SYGVKD. This CDR3 is 14 amino acids long. Trimming at V came to 6 bases and at J to 9 bases, leaving 6 bases not matched to a gene. The CDR3 DNA follows: TGTGCCATCAGCGGACTAGCGGGAAAGGGTGAGCAGTTCTTC. Amino acid sequence: CAISGLAGKGEQFF.

The gene calls are TRBV11-3 and TRBJ1-3; weak D call: TRBD1 (6 bases). The germline CDR1 and CDR2 sequences are SGHNT and YENEEA. This CDR3 region has 13 residues. V lost 2 bases, J lost 4 bases, and 6 bases lay in between. CDR3 sequence: CASSLQGGNTIYF. The CDR3, as DNA: TGTGCCAGCAGCTTACAGGGGGGAAACACCATATATTTT. The full variable domain, completed using reference TRBV11-3 and TRBJ1-3, is EAGVVQSPRYKIIEKKQPVAFWCNPISGHNTLYWYLQNLGQGPELLIRYENEEAVDDSQLPKDRFSAERLKGVDSTLKIQPAELGDSAVYLCASSLQGGNTIYFGEGSWLTVV.

This clone has only a few counts. The genes are TRBV4-3 and TRBJ1-1; no clear D gene. CDR1 and CDR2 from the germline V gene are LGHNA and YSLEER. Trimming pared 0 bases from V and 7 bases from J, leaving 15 bases between. The CDR3 extends over 15 amino acids. The CDR3 spells CASSQDWRLGDEAFF. CDR3 nucleotide sequence: TGCGCCAGCAGCCAAGATTGGCGACTTGGAGATGAAGCTTTCTTT.

The chain couples TRBV10-1 to TRBJ1-4; 7 bases line up with TRBD1. The CDR3 runs 14 residues. Trimming took 5 bases from V and 4 from J; bases not matched to a gene: 4. Germline values: CDR1 WNHNN, CDR2 SYGVQD (reference sequence). The CDR3 DNA reads TGCGCCAGCAGTCGGACAGGAAGTAATGAAAAACTGTTTTTT. This translates into CASSRTGSNEKLFF.

The gene calls are TRBV15 and TRBJ1-4; the D gene is possibly TRBD1 (5 bases). V was shortened by 1 base and J by 2 bases, with 14 bases between the two germline ends. This CDR3 spans 17 amino acids. Germline assignment: CDR1 LNHNV and CDR2 YYDKDF (reference sequence). CDR3 sequence (DNA): TGTGCCACCAGCAGAGTCTGGCCTCAGGGTACTAATGAAAAACTGTTTTTT. Encoded protein: CATSRVWPQGTNEKLFF.

V and J are TRBV6-5 and TRBJ1-1, with a weak D call TRBD1 (6 bases). Looked up from germline, CDR1 is MNHEY and CDR2 is SVGAGI. Trimming shortened V by 0 bases and J by 2 bases, and 7 bases separated the two germline ends. The length of the CDR3 is 14 residues. This chain's CDR3 is CASSYSGTNTEAFF. The CDR3 region has the DNA TGTGCCAGCAGTTACTCGGGGACAAACACTGAAGCTTTCTTT.

The V call is TRBV27, the J call TRBJ2-7; 8 nucleotides agree with TRBD1. Germline-derived CDR1 and CDR2 are MNHEY and SMNVEV (reference sequence). This CDR3 is built from 14 residues. The junction had 11 bases not matched to a gene; V was cut back by 6 bases and J by 7 bases. This CDR3 reads CASSPPDRVREQYF. The CDR3 nucleotides read TGTGCCAGCAGCCCCCCGGACAGGGTACGTGAGCAGTACTTC.

The V and J genes are TRBV27 and TRBJ2-2, with D maybe TRBD1 (6 bases). Trimming removed 0 bases at V and 2 bases at J, with 10 bases between. Germline CDR1 is MNHEY and CDR2 is SMNVEV (reference sequence). This CDR3 region has 16 residues. CDR3 coding DNA: TGTGCCAGCAGTTTATCACCAGGGGTCAACACCGGGGAGCTGTTTTTT. Translated, it gives CASSLSPGVNTGELFF.

The chain has TRBV5-6 and TRBJ2-3; 9 positions match TRBD2. Looked up from germline, CDR1 is SGHDT and CDR2 is YYEEEE. The V gene end was trimmed by 1 base and the J gene end by 5 bases; junction bases not matched to a gene: 11. The CDR3 is made up of 17 amino acids. The CDR3 region has the DNA TGTGCCAGCAGCTTGACACGCGGGGGGGCCGAAATAGATACGCAGTATTTT. It encodes CASSLTRGGAEIDTQYF.

This chain joins TRBV19 and TRBJ1-5; D ambiguous. In germline, CDR1 is LNHDA, CDR2 SQIVND (reference sequence). This CDR3 region has 13 residues. V was pared by 5 bases and J by 4 bases, with 9 bases between. The CDR3 is CASSPRENQPQHF. Here the CDR3 DNA reads TGTGCCAGTAGTCCCCGGGAAAATCAGCCCCAGCATTTT.

The V gene is TRBV5-5, the J gene TRBJ1-5; no firm D call. Germline CDR1 SGHKS, CDR2 YYEKEE (reference sequence). V gave up 0 bases and J gave up 4 bases, with 14 bases separating them. The CDR3 has 16 amino acids. In nucleotides, the CDR3 is TGTGCCAGCAGCTTGGATAGCATTATCAGAAATCAGCCCCAGCATTTT. It translates to CASSLDSIIRNQPQHF.

The chain carries TRBV2 and TRBJ1-4, with D tentatively TRBD1 (5 bases). The germline gives CDR1 SNHLY, CDR2 FYNNEI. The CDR3 has 14 residues. Trimming took off 4 bases at V and 5 bases at J, with 11 bases between the two ends. The CDR3 region has the DNA TGTGCCAGCAGTGTGGACACCTCAAATGAAAAACTGTTTTTT. This gives the protein CASSVDTSNEKLFF.

The rearrangement joins TRBV5-6 to TRBJ2-3; 7 bases map to TRBD1. With 2 bases clipped from V and 0 bases from J, the junction kept 3 bases outside the gene matches. Germline V gives CDR1 SGHDT, CDR2 YYEEEE. The CDR3 totals 15 residues. This CDR3 reads CASSFGTASTDTQYF. The CDR3 DNA reads as TGTGCCAGCAGCTTTGGGACAGCTAGCACAGATACGCAGTATTTT.

The chain uses TRBV9 and TRBJ2-7; 8 positions match TRBD1. The CDR3 contains 15 residues. Germline CDR1 and CDR2: SGDLS and YYNGEE. The V and J ends lost 0 bases and 6 bases, in that order; junction bases with no gene match: 8. The CDR3 DNA follows: TGTGCCAGCAGCGTAGGTCCGGGACAGGCCCGCGAGCAGTACTTC. The encoded protein is CASSVGPGQAREQYF.

This rearrangement joins TRBV29-1 to TRBJ1-3; no firm D call. The CDR3 is 11 amino acids. The germline V gene encodes CDR1 SQVTM and CDR2 ANQGSEA. Trimming shortened V by 5 bases and J by 3 bases, and 5 bases separated the two germline ends. Here the CDR3 reads CSVLLGNTIYF. CDR3 coding DNA: TGCAGCGTTCTCCTTGGAAACACCATATATTTT.

The chain links TRBV7-8 to TRBJ1-2; a weak D match, TRBD1 (6 bases). Germline V gene lookup returns CDR1 SGHVS and CDR2 FQNEAQ. The CDR3 spans 16 residues. Trimming removed 5 bases from V and 0 bases from J, with 16 bases in between. The CDR3 coding sequence is TGTGCCAGCAGCCTAGGAGCAGGGGCAGCTAACTATGGCTACACCTTC. Its translation: CASSLGAGAANYGYTF.

In its sample, this clone was seen a few times. The genes are TRBV5-6 and TRBJ1-2, with 10 positions matching TRBD1. V shed 5 bases, J shed 5 bases, and the junction held 6 bases outside the gene matches. This CDR3 is 14 amino acids long. CDR1 and CDR2 (germline): SGHDT, YYEEEE. This CDR3 reads CASSFRDRGYGYTF. The CDR3 nucleotides read TGTGCCAGCAGTTTTCGGGACAGGGGTTATGGCTACACCTTC.

The gene calls are TRBV29-1 and TRBJ1-1; a weak D match, TRBD1 (6 bases). V was cut by 7 bases and J by 0 bases, with 12 bases left in between. The CDR3 is 13 residues long. Looked up from germline, CDR1 is SQVTM and CDR2 is ANQGSEA. The CDR3 sequence: CSAAGTMNTEAFF. The DNA of the CDR3 is TGCAGCGCGGCCGGGACAATGAACACTGAAGCTTTCTTT.

The count of this clone is one. The chain combines TRBV2 with TRBJ2-5; the D gene is possibly TRBD1 (6 bases). The CDR3 is 14 amino acids. Germline values: CDR1 SNHLY, CDR2 FYNNEI. V was pared by 4 bases and J by 3 bases, with 12 bases between. Written as DNA, the CDR3 is TGTGCCAGCAGTGCCGGGACATATGAAGAGACCCAGTACTTC. Residues: CASSAGTYEETQYF.